This T cell receptor (beta chain) was identified during a study of identical twins. Study observations and caveats: A lower insertion count was a feature of abundant cord blood beta clonotypes, with no such feature in memory repertoires. Beta out-of-frame twin sharing showed a weaker excess. Because invariant MAIT and iNKT cells could be present, zero-insertion analyses could be partly confounded.

The CDR3 loop spans 14 amino acids. Germline V gene data show CDR1 as SQVTM and CDR2 as ANQGSEA. cDNA carried unique molecular identifiers, and a universal primer site was added by template switching. TCRdb analysed the 5' RACE reads with MiXCR anew, one entry per CDR3 protein. The data show approximately 590,000 distinct CDR3 sequences, roughly 9.9% seen once. In regard to this clonotype: Its specificity is not known. Relative to the germline gene, one junction end is altered; a read error may explain this.

This same sample was also part of a study on yellow fever vaccine responses in identical twins.

The sequencing sample was made of PBMCs. This sequence was found in a woman between 18 and 30 years old in good health. The chain employs TRBV29-1 and TRBJ2-7; 8 nucleotides align to TRBD2. CDR3 sequence: CSVELGLDSYELYF. The CDR3 DNA is TGCAGCGTTGAATTGGGACTAGATTCCTACGAGCTGTACTTC.